This is a list of T cell receptor beta chains from one sample in a study of OX40 agonist ivuxolimab in advanced cancers. TCRdb keeps only in-frame clones here, not all; method: immunoSEQ multiplex PCR. The data show under 15,000 clones, about 75% seen once. Sequenced material: CD4+ or CD8+ T cells sorted from blood, taken in a trial of the OX40 agonist ivuxolimab. These receptor sequences come from an adult with an advanced solid tumor such as melanoma, head and neck, liver or kidney cancer. Both conserved end residues are part of each CDR3. Each record gives: J gene, D gene, V gene, clone size, CDR3 DNA, CDR3 protein. The D gene is left open where the match is weak. Clone sizes are given selectively: once, few, many, or a class where the clone is expanded.

TRBJ2-1	NA	TRBV12-5	NA	TGTGCTAGTGGTTTGGGCCTGGACTACAATGAGCAGTTCTTC	CASGLGLDYNEQFF
TRBJ2-2	NA	TRBV7-2	NA	TGTGCCGGTGAAAGGAACACCGGGGAGCTGTTTTTT	CAGERNTGELFF
TRBJ2-3	TRBD1	TRBV9	once	TGTGCCAGCAGCGTAGAAGGGACAGGGAGAACAGATACGCAGTATTTT	CASSVEGTGRTDTQYF
TRBJ2-1	NA	TRBV29-1	NA	TGCAGCGGGGACGACGGAGATGAGCAGTTCTTC	CSGDDGDEQFF
TRBJ2-1	TRBD1	TRBV19	NA	TGTGCCAGTAGCCTCGACAGGGTTGAGCAGTTCTTC	CASSLDRVEQFF
TRBJ2-1	TRBD2	TRBV29-1	NA	TGCAGCGTTGTGTCTAGCGGGGGGCCCCGGAGCTCCTACAATGAGCAGTTCTTC	CSVVSSGGPRSSYNEQFF
TRBJ2-7	TRBD2	TRBV7-2	NA	TGTGCCAGCAGCATGACTAGCGGCTCTGGGGGCGAGCAGTACTTC	CASSMTSGSGGEQYF
TRBJ2-7	NA	TRBV15	NA	TGTGCCACCAGCACCGGCAGCTCCTACGAGCAGTACTTC	CATSTGSSYEQYF
TRBJ2-5	NA	TRBV7-9	NA	TGTGCCAGCAGCTTACCGGACGGGGACGAGACCCAGTACTTC	CASSLPDGDETQYF
TRBJ2-5	NA	TRBV6-1	NA	TGTGCCAGCAGTGAAGAATTAGCGAGGTCGGAGACCCAGTACTTC	CASSEELARSETQYF
TRBJ1-1	NA	TRBV6-6	NA	TGTGCCAGCGGACAGACGAACACTGAAGCTTTCTTT	CASGQTNTEAFF
TRBJ2-1	NA	TRBV27	NA	TGTGCCAGCAGTACGCTGGAGATCTCATTTAGGGTTCGCGAGCAGTTCTTC	CASSTLEISFRVREQFF
TRBJ1-5	TRBD1	TRBV14	NA	TGTGCCAGCAGCCGGGGGACAGGAGAATGGCCCCAGCATTTT	CASSRGTGEWPQHF
TRBJ1-1	NA	TRBV19	NA	TGTGCCAGTAGTATATACGGGGATCTGAACACTGAAGCTTTCTTT	CASSIYGDLNTEAFF
TRBJ2-7	NA	TRBV28	few	TGTGCCAGCAGTCGGGGGGCAGGGGGCAGTGGTAGCTACGAGCAGTACTTC	CASSRGAGGSGSYEQYF
TRBJ1-1	NA	TRBV19	NA	TGTGCCAGTAGTCCTGCTAGGGTGATGAGCCTTATGAACACTGAAGCTTTCTTT	CASSPARVMSLMNTEAFF
TRBJ2-7	TRBD2	TRBV19	once	TGTGCCAGTAGTACGGGACTAGGGGCATACGAGCAGTACTTC	CASSTGLGAYEQYF
TRBJ2-5	NA	TRBV27	NA	TGTGCCAGCAGTTCCAACCCCCTAGAGACCCAGTACTTC	CASSSNPLETQYF